Listed below are T cell receptor beta chains from one sample, sequenced in a study of cytomegalovirus exposure and HLA in healthy donors. Clones were read by immunoSEQ multiplex PCR, and TCRdb kept only the in-frame ones, dropping some. The sample gives approximately 210,000 clones, 80% to 90% of which show up once; 2.9% is in the top ten. Sequencing was done on a sample of PBMCs. These receptors were obtained from a woman under 30 in good health and CMV-seronegative. CDR3s include the opening cysteine and the closing phenylalanine or tryptophan. The D gene is left open where the match is weak. Size tells how often a clone was seen (once, few, many) or the class of an expanded clone, and some rows leave it out.

J gene,V gene,D gene,clone size,CDR3 DNA,CDR3 protein
TRBJ1-1,TRBV6-1,.,.,TGTGCCAGCAGTGAAGTGACGGAGACTGAAGCTTTCTTT,CASSEVTETEAFF
TRBJ2-5,TRBV30,TRBD2,few,TGTGCCTGGAGTGGACTAGCGGGAGAGACCCAGTACTTC,CAWSGLAGETQYF
TRBJ2-5,TRBV7-9,.,.,TGTGCCAGCAGCTTAGTTAGAGAGACCCAGTACTTC,CASSLVRETQYF
TRBJ1-1,TRBV18,TRBD1,few,TGTGCCAGCTCACAGGGGGCTGTGGGCACTGAAGCTTTCTTT,CASSQGAVGTEAFF
TRBJ2-7,TRBV2,TRBD2,.,TGTGCCAGCTTAAGTAGCGGGGGCTCCTACGAGCAGTACTTC,CASLSSGGSYEQYF
TRBJ1-2,TRBV5-3,TRBD1,.,TGTGCCAGAAGACGTCCGGGACAGACCCACTATGGCTACACCTTC,CARRRPGQTHYGYTF
TRBJ2-2,TRBV28,TRBD2,.,TGTGCCAGCAGTTTACTTGCGGGAGGGCCCTCCGGGGAGCTGTTTTTT,CASSLLAGGPSGELFF
TRBJ1-3,TRBV11-1,TRBD1,.,TGTGCCAGCAGCACGAGAGCCGGGACAGTCGCTTCTGGAAACACCATATATTTT,CASSTRAGTVASGNTIYF
TRBJ2-2,TRBV27,TRBD2,.,TGTGCCAGCAGTTTAAAGGCGGGAGGGGCACCCGGGGAGCTGTTTTTT,CASSLKAGGAPGELFF
TRBJ2-7,TRBV4-2,.,.,TGTGCCAGCAGCCCTGCCAGCAGGCAGTCCACCTACGAGCAGTACTTC,CASSPASRQSTYEQYF
TRBJ2-1,TRBV4-2,.,.,TGTGCCAGCAGCCAAGATACGGGGGAGGAGCAGTTCTTC,CASSQDTGEEQFF
TRBJ2-5,TRBV27,.,.,TGTGCCAGCAGACCCGGGACTGGAGAGACCCAGTACTTC,CASRPGTGETQYF
TRBJ1-2,TRBV30,.,.,TGTGCCTGGAGCCCTCCCGGGGTTCCGGGGGACTATGGCTACACCTTC,CAWSPPGVPGDYGYTF
TRBJ2-2,TRBV27,.,.,TGTGCCAGCAGTTTAGAACCGACACCCTACACCGGGGAGCTGTTTTTT,CASSLEPTPYTGELFF
TRBJ2-7,TRBV20-1,.,.,TGCAGTGCTAGAGATCACTACGAGCAGTACTTC,CSARDHYEQYF
TRBJ1-1,TRBV5-6,TRBD1,.,TGTGCCAGCAGCCTGAACGCCGGGACAGGGGGCTGGGGAGCTTTCTTT,CASSLNAGTGGWGAFF
TRBJ2-7,TRBV4-3,.,.,TGCGCCAGCAGCGAGGACAGCTCGTTCTCCTACGAGCAGTACTTC,CASSEDSSFSYEQYF
TRBJ2-7,TRBV7-8,TRBD2,.,TGTGCCAGCAGCTTCGGTGGACTAGCGGCCTACGAGCAGTACTTC,CASSFGGLAAYEQYF
TRBJ2-1,TRBV4-1,.,.,TGCGCCAGCAGCCGGCCCGGGACATCAGAGAATGAGCAGTTCTTC,CASSRPGTSENEQFF
TRBJ2-2,TRBV6-1,TRBD1,once,TGTGCCAGCAGTGGGGGACAGGGGGGTGCCGGGGAGCTGTTTTTT,CASSGGQGGAGELFF
TRBJ2-1,TRBV2,.,.,TGTGCCTCCCGGGGGACCCGGGGTAATGAGCAGTTCTTC,CASRGTRGNEQFF
TRBJ2-7,TRBV5-1,TRBD1,.,TGCGCCAGCGCGACAGGGATCGACTCAAAGCAGTACTTC,CASATGIDSKQYF
TRBJ2-6,TRBV7-9,.,.,TGTGCCAGCAGCTTTCAGAACTCTGGGGCCAACGTCCTGACTTTC,CASSFQNSGANVLTF
TRBJ2-7,TRBV6-6,.,.,TGTGCCAGCAGAAAAGCGTCTCCCACCTACGAGCAGTACTTC,CASRKASPTYEQYF
TRBJ2-3,TRBV30,.,once,TGTGCCTGGAGTGTCACAGGGCGCGATACGCAGTATTTT,CAWSVTGRDTQYF
TRBJ2-5,TRBV15,TRBD1,few,TGTGCCACCAGCTACGACAGGGATGTGGAGACCCAGTACTTC,CATSYDRDVETQYF
TRBJ1-1,TRBV19,.,.,TGTGCCAGTAGGTCGACAGGGAACACTGAAGCTTTCTTT,CASRSTGNTEAFF
TRBJ1-1,TRBV6-6,TRBD1,.,TGTGCCAGCAGTTGGGACAGGGAGAGTAAGGCTGAAGCTTTCTTT,CASSWDRESKAEAFF
TRBJ2-3,TRBV9,.,.,TGTGCCAGCAGCTTAAGAGAGGAGAGGTCCGGGACGCAGTATTTT,CASSLREERSGTQYF
TRBJ1-2,TRBV21-1,.,.,TGTGCCAGCAGCAAAGCCGGGGAATGGAGGGTCGGATGTGGCTACACCTTC,CASSKAGEWRVGCGYTF
TRBJ1-5,TRBV19,TRBD1,.,TGTGCCAGTAGTCCGGACAGGGCGGGCAATCAGCCCCAGCATTTT,CASSPDRAGNQPQHF
TRBJ2-1,TRBV27,TRBD2,.,TGTGCCAGCAGTTTTAGCGGGAGCGATGAGCAGTTCTTC,CASSFSGSDEQFF
TRBJ2-5,TRBV25-1,.,.,TGTGCCAGCAGTGACCCAGCCGACAATTTTGAGGAGACCCAGTACTTC,CASSDPADNFEETQYF
TRBJ2-1,TRBV6-5,TRBD2,.,TGTGCCAGCAGTCTAGCGGGAGGTGGGAATGAGCAGTTCTTC,CASSLAGGGNEQFF
TRBJ1-5,TRBV28,TRBD1,.,TGTGCCAGCAGTAGAGGGGGACAGGGGACGATTAGCAATCAGCCCCAGCATTTT,CASSRGGQGTISNQPQHF
TRBJ2-1,TRBV5-6,.,.,TGTGCCAGCAGCTTGTCCCTTGCTAGCTCTCGTAGGCGGAATGAGCAGTTCTTC,CASSLSLASSRRRNEQFF
TRBJ2-7,TRBV4-3,.,.,TGCGCCAGCAGCCAGGGACTTGGGGCCTACGAGCAGTACTTC,CASSQGLGAYEQYF
TRBJ2-2,TRBV18,.,.,TGTGCCAGCTCACCACAGGGGACTAACACCGGGGAGCTGTTTTTT,CASSPQGTNTGELFF
TRBJ2-5,TRBV9,.,once,TGTGCCAGCAGTCGGACTGGCCAAGAGACCCAGTACTTC,CASSRTGQETQYF
TRBJ1-1,TRBV25-1,.,.,TGTGCCAGCAGTCCGGGTTTGGAAGCTTTCTTT,CASSPGLEAFF
TRBJ1-1,TRBV2,TRBD1,once,TGTGCCAGCAGTGCCCGCCAGGGACAGTCTATGAACACTGAAGCTTTCTTT,CASSARQGQSMNTEAFF
TRBJ1-5,TRBV4-1,.,.,TGCGCCAGCAGCCAAGCCGAGAATAGCAATCAGCCCCAGCATTTT,CASSQAENSNQPQHF
TRBJ2-3,TRBV7-7,TRBD2,.,TGTGCTAGCAGCCTAAAACTAGCGGGAGGGCCAGATACGCAGTATTTT,CASSLKLAGGPDTQYF
TRBJ2-7,TRBV4-1,TRBD1,.,TGCGCCAGCAGCCCAGGGACAGCTACCTACGAGCAGTACTTC,CASSPGTATYEQYF
TRBJ2-2,TRBV11-2,TRBD2,.,TGTGCCAGCAGCTTAAGATGGGGGGGGGTCGGCACCGGGGAGCTGTTTTTT,CASSLRWGGVGTGELFF
TRBJ2-1,TRBV4-1,TRBD2,.,TGCGCCAGCAGCCCGCGACTAGCGGCAACGAATGAGCAGTTCTTC,CASSPRLAATNEQFF
TRBJ2-5,TRBV29-1,TRBD1,.,TGCAGCGTCACCGGGACAGGGAAAGAGACCCAGTACTTC,CSVTGTGKETQYF
TRBJ1-4,TRBV5-1,TRBD1,.,TGCGCCAGCAGCTTGGGGGACAGGGGTACTAATGAAAAACTGTTTTTT,CASSLGDRGTNEKLFF
TRBJ2-3,TRBV7-2,TRBD2,.,TGTGCCAGCATTGTTATAGCGGGAGATACGCAGTATTTT,CASIVIAGDTQYF
TRBJ2-1,TRBV7-9,TRBD2,.,TGTGCCAGCAGCTCCACTAGCGGGAGTTTCGATGAGCAGTTCTTC,CASSSTSGSFDEQFF
TRBJ2-1,TRBV7-9,TRBD2,.,TGTGCCAGCAGCCAAGGGACTAGCGGATACAATGAACAGTTCTTC,CASSQGTSGYNEQFF
TRBJ1-2,TRBV6-6,.,.,TGTGCCAGCAGTTTACAGGATAACTATGGCTACACCTTC,CASSLQDNYGYTF
TRBJ2-5,TRBV7-6,TRBD2,.,TGTGCCAGCAGCTGGGTCGGACTAGGGGAGACCCAGTACTTC,CASSWVGLGETQYF
TRBJ2-7,TRBV6-5,TRBD1,.,TGTGCCAGCAGCGACAGGGTAAACTACGAGCAGTACTTC,CASSDRVNYEQYF
TRBJ2-7,TRBV19,.,.,TGTGCCAGTAGTCCCCTCCAGGGCGAGCAGTACTTC,CASSPLQGEQYF
TRBJ1-3,TRBV9,.,once,TGTGCCAGCAGCGTACACAGGACGGGTGGGCCTGGAAACACCATATATTTT,CASSVHRTGGPGNTIYF
TRBJ1-5,TRBV28,.,.,TGTGCCAGCAGTTTACCTCCGACAGGATTGTCCTATAGCAATCAGCCCCAGCATTTT,CASSLPPTGLSYSNQPQHF
TRBJ2-5,TRBV2,TRBD2,.,TGTGCCAGCAGTGATGGACTAGCGGTGTACCAAGAGACCCAGTACTTC,CASSDGLAVYQETQYF
TRBJ1-1,TRBV14,.,.,TGTGCCAGCAGCCAAGACCAGAACACTGAAGCTTTCTTT,CASSQDQNTEAFF